This TCR beta chain appears in the sequencing data of a study of shared clonotypes between healthy human individuals. Looking at the study overall: Those who served as donors were two women and three men between the ages of 18 and 49. Study-wide points: Shared across four donors were 4% to 5% of the naive CD4 clonotypes.

Both CD45RO+ cells and CCR7-negative CD45RA+ TemRA cells were combined to make up CD8 memory. Sequencing used immunoSEQ multiplex PCR; TCRdb keeps in-frame clones, though not all of them. The sample yields approximately 120,000 clones, about 63% seen once. On this clone itself: What it binds is unknown.

This TCR was sampled from a woman aged 25 to 39 in good health. Sequencing input: memory CD8+ T cells sorted from blood. Described subset: CD45RO+ cells pooled with CCR7-negative TemRA cells.

CDR3 coding DNA: TGTGCCAGCAGCTCCCCTAGCGGGAGGGCCATCGTATACGAGCAGTACTTC. The encoded protein is CASSSPSGRAIVYEQYF. The J gene is TRBJ2-7, the V gene TRBV7-9; 12 nucleotides match TRBD2. The germline V gene encodes CDR1 SEHNR and CDR2 FQNEAQ (reference sequence). This CDR3 is built from 17 residues. Germline trimming cut 4 bases from V and 4 bases from J; bases unmatched to any gene: 11.